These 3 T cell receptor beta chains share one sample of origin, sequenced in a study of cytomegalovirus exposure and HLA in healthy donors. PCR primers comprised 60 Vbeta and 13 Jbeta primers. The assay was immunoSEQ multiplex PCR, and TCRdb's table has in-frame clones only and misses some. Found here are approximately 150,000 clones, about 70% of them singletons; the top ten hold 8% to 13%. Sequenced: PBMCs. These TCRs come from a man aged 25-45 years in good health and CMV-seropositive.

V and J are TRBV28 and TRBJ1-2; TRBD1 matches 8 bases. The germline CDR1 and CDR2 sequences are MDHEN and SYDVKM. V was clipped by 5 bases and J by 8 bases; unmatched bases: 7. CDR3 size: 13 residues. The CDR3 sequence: CASSTGQGLGYTF. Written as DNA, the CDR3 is TGTGCCAGCAGTACAGGACAGGGTTTAGGCTACACCTTC.

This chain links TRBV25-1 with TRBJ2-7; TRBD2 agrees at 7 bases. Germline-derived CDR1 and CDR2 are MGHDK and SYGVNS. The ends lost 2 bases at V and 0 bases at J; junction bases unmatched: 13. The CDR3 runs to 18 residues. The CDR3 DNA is TGTGCCAGCAGTGAACCCCCGCGACCGGGCGGGAGCTCCTACGAGCAGTACTTC. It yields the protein CASSEPPRPGGSSYEQYF.

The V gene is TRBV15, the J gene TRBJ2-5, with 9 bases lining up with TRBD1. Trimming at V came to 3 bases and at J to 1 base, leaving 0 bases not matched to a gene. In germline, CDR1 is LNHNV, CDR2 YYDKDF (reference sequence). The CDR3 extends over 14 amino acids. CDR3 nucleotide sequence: TGTGCCACCAGCAGGGACAGGGGCCAAGAGACCCAGTACTTC. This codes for CATSRDRGQETQYF.